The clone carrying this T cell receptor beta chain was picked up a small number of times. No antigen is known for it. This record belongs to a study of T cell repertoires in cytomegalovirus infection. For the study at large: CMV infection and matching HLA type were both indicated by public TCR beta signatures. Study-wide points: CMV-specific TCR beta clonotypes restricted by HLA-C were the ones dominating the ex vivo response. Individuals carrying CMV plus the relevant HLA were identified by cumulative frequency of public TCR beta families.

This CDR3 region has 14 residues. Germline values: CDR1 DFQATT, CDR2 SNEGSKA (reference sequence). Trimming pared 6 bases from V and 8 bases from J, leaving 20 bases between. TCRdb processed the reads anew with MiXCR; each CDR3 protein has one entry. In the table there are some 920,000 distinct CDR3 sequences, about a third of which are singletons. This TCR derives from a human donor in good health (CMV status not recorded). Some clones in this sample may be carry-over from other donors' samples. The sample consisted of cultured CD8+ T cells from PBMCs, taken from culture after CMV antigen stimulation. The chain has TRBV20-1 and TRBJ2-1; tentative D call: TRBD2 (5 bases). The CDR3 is CSAPSQRRNDEQFF. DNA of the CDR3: TGCAGTGCACCTAGTCAGCGGCGTAATGATGAGCAGTTCTTC.